The clone carrying this TCR beta chain came up many times. The antigen is undetermined. This specimen comes from a study of neurological immune-mediated disorders. Broader study findings: No CDR3 amino acid sequences were shared by expanded clones across subjects, suggesting private repertoires in all groups.

One entry per CDR3 protein results from TCRdb running MiXCR on the 5' RACE reads. The table has tens of thousands of distinct CDR3 sequences, under 4.5% seen once. The clonotype comes from a woman aged 45 to 65 with multiple sclerosis. The sample consisted of PBMCs.

The CDR3 here is CSARVGKQETQYF. CDR3 nucleotides: TGCAGTGCTAGAGTGGGGAAGCAAGAGACCCAGTACTTC. The rearrangement joins TRBV20-1 to TRBJ2-5; D gene unclear. In germline, CDR1 is DFQATT, CDR2 SNEGSKA (reference sequence). The V end was cut by 1 base, the J end by 2 bases, with 8 bases between. CDR3 size: 13 residues.